The 2 T cell receptor beta chains below come from one sample, sequenced in a study of OX40 agonist ivuxolimab in advanced cancers. Measured with immunoSEQ multiplex PCR; TCRdb has only the in-frame clones, and not every one. The repertoire holds roughly 60,000 clones, with 80% to 90% as singletons. The sample in question was CD4+ or CD8+ T cells sorted from blood, obtained in a trial of the OX40 agonist ivuxolimab. These receptors were obtained from an adult with an advanced solid tumor such as melanoma, head and neck, liver or kidney cancer.

The chain recombines TRBV9 with TRBJ2-7; D call uncertain. CDR3 length: 14 residues. V lost 7 bases, J lost 0 bases, and 14 bases lay in between. The germline V gene encodes CDR1 SGDLS and CDR2 YYNGEE. CDR3 protein: CASSNPLRSYEQYF. Written as DNA, the CDR3 is TGTGCCAGCTCTAATCCACTTCGCTCCTACGAGCAGTACTTC.

This clone was seen once. The chain carries TRBV27 and TRBJ2-5; 7 positions match TRBD1. The J call may be incorrect, as the DNA end agrees better with TRBJ2-7. This CDR3 is 15 amino acids long. Germline CDR1 and CDR2: MNHEY and SMNVEV (reference sequence). The CDR3 DNA is TGTGCCAGCAGTCCAAGGACAGGCTACTCCTACGAGCAGTACTTC. Its translation: CASSPRTGYSYEQYF.